The source of this T cell receptor (beta chain) is a study of blood T cell repertoires in COVID-19. Study-wide background: PBMCs, B-cell-depleted T cells, or T cells provided the cDNA or gDNA that made up the material.

V shed 2 bases and J shed 1 base, with 7 bases lying between them. The CDR3 extends over 13 amino acids. Germline lookup yields CDR1 SGHRS and CDR2 YFSETQ. In the original analysis: Reference gene primer amplification in the assay estimated nucleated cell counts. Profiling relied on immunoSEQ multiplex PCR, and the TCRdb table lists in-frame clones only, not all of them. The V and J calls and clone size were taken over from that table, and D and trimming were inferred from the DNA. The sample yields some 60,000 clones, around 88% seen once. This clone has only one observation. This sequence joins TRBV5-1 and TRBJ2-7; D uncertain. Sequenced material: peripheral blood. The origin of this receptor is a man in his fifties or sixties with acute or convalescent COVID-19. The CDR3: CASSFDMSYEQYF. The CDR3 region has the DNA TGCGCCAGCAGCTTCGACATGTCCTACGAGCAGTACTTC.